A single sample gave rise to the 23 T cell receptor beta chains below, sequenced in a study of OX40 agonist ivuxolimab in advanced cancers. Library preparation employed the immunoSEQ multiplex PCR assay. The table was pulled from immuneACCESS by TCRdb, which kept in-frame rearrangements only. Such tables lose some clones; where checked, under half of the loss comes from unresolved V genes, and the rest has no known cause. This sample is represented by about 53,000 clones; approximately 81% of them were singletons. The ten most abundant clones make up around 4.6% of the sample. The sample was CD4+ or CD8+ T cells sorted from blood, taken in a trial of the OX40 agonist ivuxolimab. These receptors all come from an adult with an advanced solid tumor such as melanoma, head and neck, liver or kidney cancer.

This clone has only a few counts. The V and J genes are TRBV2 and TRBJ1-4; D gene uncertain. CDR1 and CDR2 from the germline V gene are SNHLY and FYNNEI. The CDR3 is 15 residues long. V was pared by 3 bases and J by 7 bases, with 15 bases between. CDR3 sequence (DNA): TGTGCCAGCAGTGAGGTCGGGCGGGCAAGTGAAAAACTGTTTTTT. It yields the protein CASSEVGRASEKLFF.

This CDR3 is CASSISGGLTGELFF. In DNA form, the CDR3 reads TGTGCCAGCAGTATTAGCGGGGGGCTCACCGGGGAGCTGTTTTTT. The chain carries TRBV2 and TRBJ2-2; 10 bases agree with TRBD2. CDR1 and CDR2 (germline): SNHLY, FYNNEI. This CDR3 region has 15 residues. J was trimmed by 4 bases and V by 5 bases; bases with no gene match: 4.

This clone ranks as medium-sized. This chain connects TRBV28 to TRBJ1-5, with 8 positions matching TRBD1. V lost 5 bases and J lost 7; bases outside the gene matches: 13. The germline V gene has CDR1 MDHEN and CDR2 SYDVKM. This CDR3 has 16 amino acids. CDR3 loop: CASSGQGGTGIQPQHF. In DNA, the CDR3 is TGTGCCAGCAGTGGACAGGGAGGGACGGGAATCCAGCCCCAGCATTTT.

V and J are TRBV7-2 and TRBJ1-2; D possibly corresponds to TRBD1 (6 bases). The CDR3 contains 13 residues. Trimming removed 5 bases at V and 6 bases at J, with 13 bases between. Germline CDR1 and CDR2: SGHTA and FQGNSA. The CDR3 reads CASSQQGTDGYTF. CDR3 coding DNA: TGTGCCAGCAGCCAACAGGGCACGGATGGCTACACCTTC.

A single count supports this clone. The chain has TRBV28 and TRBJ2-7; D may correspond to TRBD1 or TRBD2 (5 bases each). Germline values: CDR1 MDHEN, CDR2 SYDVKM. V lost 7 bases and J 0 bases, leaving 16 bases between the germline ends. The CDR3 has 15 residues. Here the CDR3 reads CASTTGTLSSYEQYF. CDR3 coding DNA: TGTGCCAGCACCACCGGGACGTTAAGCTCCTACGAGCAGTACTTC.

The count of this clone is one. The chain combines TRBV7-8 with TRBJ2-7, with D hard to call. Trimming left V 5 bases short and J 0 bases short, with 17 bases between. The CDR3 spans 16 residues. The germline gives CDR1 SGHVS, CDR2 FQNEAQ. CDR3 bases: TGTGCCAGCAGCCGCATGCCACCCGCCAGCTCCTACGAGCAGTACTTC. Its protein product is CASSRMPPASSYEQYF. Complete variable domain (other parts from reference TRBV7-8 and TRBJ2-7): GAGVSQSPRYKVAKRGQDVALRCDPISGHVSLFWYQQALGQGPEFLTYFQNEAQLDKSGLPSDRFFAERPEGSVSTLKIQRTQQEDSAVYLCASSRMPPASSYEQYFGPGTRLTVT.

The J gene is TRBJ2-1, the V gene TRBV20-1; D remains ambiguous. CDR3 length equals 11 residues. CDR1 and CDR2 (germline): DFQATT, SNEGSKA (reference sequence). V was cut by 1 base and J by 10 bases, with 8 bases left in between. CDR3 DNA: TGCAGTGCTAGAGCCTCCGGGGAGCAGTTCTTC. Translation gives CSARASGEQFF.

V usage is TRBV10-3 and J usage is TRBJ2-5, with D perhaps matching TRBD2 (5 bases). CDR1 is ENHRY and CDR2 is SYGVKD in the germline V gene. This CDR3 is 16 amino acids long. V lost 0 bases, J lost 3 bases, and 14 bases lay in between. The CDR3 nucleotides are TGTGCCATCAGTGAGTCGACGAGGAACGGGAAAGAGACCCAGTACTTC. This encodes CAISESTRNGKETQYF.

The chain links TRBV11-2 to TRBJ2-7, with TRBD2 identical over 10 bases. V trimming: 1 base; J trimming: 6 bases; junction bases outside the gene matches: 9. CDR3 length: 16 residues. The germline gives CDR1 SGHAT, CDR2 FQNNGV. The CDR3 DNA follows: TGTGCCAGCAGCTTAGTCCCAGCGGGAGGGCCCGGCGAGCAGTACTTC. As protein: CASSLVPAGGPGEQYF.

The chain combines TRBV6-1 with TRBJ1-5, with D hard to call. Trimming removed 7 bases from V and 2 bases from J, with 12 bases in between. The CDR3 is made up of 14 amino acids. Germline V gene lookup returns CDR1 MNHNS and CDR2 SASEGT. This CDR3 reads CASIVRGGNQPQHF. CDR3 sequence (DNA): TGTGCCAGCATCGTCCGGGGTGGCAATCAGCCCCAGCATTTT.

CDR3 residues: CASSGEADTQYF. CDR3 DNA sequence: TGTGCCAGCAGCGGGGAGGCGGATACGCAGTATTTT. V is TRBV5-4 and J is TRBJ2-3; a weak D match, TRBD2 (6 bases). CDR1 is SGHNT and CDR2 is YYREEE in the germline V gene (reference sequence). This CDR3 comprises 12 residues. Between the trimmed V and J ends, which lost 4 bases and 6 bases, there was a span of 9 bases.

This clone showed up just a few times. This rearrangement joins TRBV6-5 to TRBJ2-7; 7 bases agree with TRBD1. V gave up 6 bases and J gave up 4 bases; unmatched junction bases: 12. The CDR3 totals 15 residues. Germline CDR1 is MNHEY and CDR2 is SVGAGI. The CDR3 DNA follows: TGTGCCAGCAGAGAAATCCCGGGACAGATATACGAGCAGTACTTC. Encoded protein: CASREIPGQIYEQYF.

This sequence joins TRBV5-4 and TRBJ2-5; 8 nucleotides line up with TRBD2. Germline assignment: CDR1 SGHNT and CDR2 YYREEE (reference sequence). The CDR3 is 13 amino acids. Trimming removed 4 bases from V and 4 bases from J; junction bases left unmatched: 3. The CDR3 here is CASSNSGTETQYF. In nucleotides, the CDR3 is TGTGCCAGCAGCAATAGCGGGACAGAGACCCAGTACTTC.

The CDR3 DNA sequence: TGTGCCAGCAGCTTGCCCGGACAGGGAAATGAAAAACTGTTTTTT. The encoded protein is CASSLPGQGNEKLFF. The V gene is TRBV5-6, the J gene TRBJ1-4, with 8 bases lining up with TRBD1. J lost 5 bases, V lost 1 base, and 4 bases had no gene match. The CDR3 extends over 15 amino acids. Germline-derived CDR1 and CDR2 are SGHDT and YYEEEE.

This chain connects TRBV10-3 to TRBJ2-7, with unresolved D. V gave up 9 bases and J gave up 6 bases, with 6 bases separating them. The CDR3 is 9 residues long. CDR1 is ENHRY and CDR2 is SYGVKD in the germline V gene. CDR3 sequence: CAMTGEQYF. CDR3 in DNA: TGTGCCATGACTGGCGAGCAGTACTTC.

CDR3 in amino acids: CASSATGRNTIYF. The CDR3 DNA reads as TGTGCCAGCAGCGCTACAGGGAGAAACACCATATATTTT. This chain connects TRBV7-2 to TRBJ1-3, with D perhaps TRBD1 (6 bases). The CDR3 is 13 residues long. Trimming pared 5 bases from V and 5 bases from J, leaving 10 bases between. Germline CDR1 reads SGHTA; CDR2 reads FQGNSA.

The chain employs TRBV27 and TRBJ2-3; D might be TRBD1 (6 bases). The CDR3 spans 17 residues. Trimming took off 6 bases at V and 8 bases at J, with 27 bases between the two ends. Germline loops: CDR1 MNHEY, CDR2 SMNVEV (reference sequence). CDR3 bases: TGTGCCAGCAGCCCCCATGAGGCTAGCTCAAGGGGGAGTACGCAGTATTTT. The encoded protein is CASSPHEASSRGSTQYF.

The chain carries TRBV12-5 and TRBJ2-7; unclear D gene. V was shortened by 5 bases and J by 4 bases, with 6 bases between the two germline ends. The CDR3 totals 11 residues. In germline, CDR1 is LGHNT, CDR2 FRNRAP. The CDR3 region has the DNA TGTGCTAGTGGTCTAACATACGAGCAGTACTTC. Its translation is CASGLTYEQYF.

This clone was observed a few times. The chain is built from TRBV9 and TRBJ2-5; tentative D call: TRBD2 (6 bases). There are 17 residues in the CDR3. CDR1 and CDR2 (germline): SGDLS, YYNGEE. V was cut by 0 bases and J by 5 bases, with 20 bases left in between. The CDR3 DNA follows: TGTGCCAGCAGCGTAGGTAGCGCCAAGGCGGCGGGGGAGACCCAGTACTTC. It codes for CASSVGSAKAAGETQYF. The full variable domain, rest sourced from reference TRBV9 and TRBJ2-5, is DSGVTQTPKHLITATGQRVTLRCSPRSGDLSVYWYQQSLDQGLQFLIQYYNGEERAKGNILERFSAQQFPDLHSELNLSSLELGDSALYFCASSVGSAKAAGETQYFGPGTRLLVL.

This rearrangement joins TRBV7-7 to TRBJ2-5, with 7 bases that match TRBD2. CDR1 and CDR2 (germline): SSHAT, FNYEAQ (reference sequence). This CDR3 has 19 residues. Trimming at V came to 1 base and at J to 4 bases, leaving 18 bases not matched to a gene. The CDR3 nucleotides read TGTGCCAGCAGCTTAGTTCCCCCCACGGGCGGGAGCGAGAGAGAGACCCAGTACTTC. Translation gives CASSLVPPTGGSERETQYF.

The V and J genes are TRBV6-4 and TRBJ2-6; TRBD2 aligns across 7 bases. The V gene's germline CDR1 is MRHNA and CDR2 SNTAGT. The V gene end was trimmed by 4 bases and the J gene end by 0 bases; junction bases not matched to a gene: 6. This CDR3 is 17 amino acids long. The CDR3 region is CASSVLASNSGANVLTF. CDR3 nucleotide sequence: TGTGCCAGCAGTGTACTAGCGTCTAACTCTGGGGCCAACGTCCTGACTTTC.

V usage is TRBV18 and J usage is TRBJ1-1; D may be TRBD1 (5 bases). This CDR3 spans 15 amino acids. Trimming took 3 bases from V and 5 from J, leaving 16 bases between them. CDR1 is KGHSH, CDR2 LQKENI, per germline. CDR3 sequence: CASSPRWGDGTEAFF. CDR3 in DNA: TGTGCCAGCTCACCCCGTTGGGGGGACGGAACTGAAGCTTTCTTT.

The rearrangement links TRBV5-1 to TRBJ1-4, with unresolved D. V lost 6 bases, J lost 3 bases, and 9 bases lay in between. Germline CDR1 SGHRS, CDR2 YFSETQ. The CDR3 extends over 13 amino acids. The CDR3 DNA reads TGCGCCAGCACCGGGCGGCCTAATGAAAAACTGTTTTTT. Its translation: CASTGRPNEKLFF.